This T cell receptor beta chain was captured by sequencing in a study of breast tumors, draining lymph nodes, adjacent tissues. Study-level results: Tumors had less TCR diversity than lymph nodes, more than nontumor tissue. Data fit most tumor T cells coming from lymph node, expanding in tumor.

A single count supports this clonotype. Its specificity is not known. TCRdb independently ran MiXCR on the multiplex PCR reads; one entry per CDR3 protein. The sample carries tens of thousands of distinct CDR3 sequences, about 27% recorded once. CDR1 and CDR2 from the germline V gene are DFQATT and SNEGSKA (reference sequence). The CDR3 is 12 amino acids. The V end was cut by 2 bases, the J end by 3 bases, with 8 bases between. Breast cancer patients provided tissue from their axillary draining lymph nodes. Sequences were obtained from axillary lymph node tissue. The chain is built from TRBV20-1 and TRBJ2-7; no clear D. This receptor was taken from a female donor with breast cancer. Some clones in this sample may be carry-over from other donors' samples. The DNA for the CDR3 is TGCAGTGCTAGACGCGAAATCTACGAGCAGTACTTC. It encodes CSARREIYEQYF.